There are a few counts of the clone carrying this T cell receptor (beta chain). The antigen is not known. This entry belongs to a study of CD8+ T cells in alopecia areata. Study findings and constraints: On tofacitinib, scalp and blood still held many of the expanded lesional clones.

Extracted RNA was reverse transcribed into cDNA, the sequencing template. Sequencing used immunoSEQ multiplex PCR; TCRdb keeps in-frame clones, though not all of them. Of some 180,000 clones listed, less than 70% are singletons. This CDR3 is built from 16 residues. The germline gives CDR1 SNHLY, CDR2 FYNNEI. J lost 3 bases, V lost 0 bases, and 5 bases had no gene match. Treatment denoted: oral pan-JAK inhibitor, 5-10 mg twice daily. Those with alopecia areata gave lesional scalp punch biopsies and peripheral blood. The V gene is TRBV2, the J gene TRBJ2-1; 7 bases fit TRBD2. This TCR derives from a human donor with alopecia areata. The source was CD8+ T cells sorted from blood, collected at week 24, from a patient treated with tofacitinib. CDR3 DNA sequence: TGTGCCAGCAGTGAAGCAGGGCTAGCGGACTACAATGAGCAGTTCTTC. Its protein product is CASSEAGLADYNEQFF. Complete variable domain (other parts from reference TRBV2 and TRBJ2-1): EPEVTQTPSHQVTQMGQEVILRCVPISNHLYFYWYRQILGQKVEFLVSFYNNEISEKSEIFDDQFSVERPDGSNFTLKIRSTKLEDSAMYFCASSEAGLADYNEQFFGPGTRLTVL.